The source of this TCR beta chain is a study of T cell responses to AZD1222 COVID-19 vaccine. TCRdb keeps only in-frame clones here, not all; method: immunoSEQ multiplex PCR. Found here are about 25,000 clones, about nine tenths of them singletons; the top ten hold 30% to 40%. The CDR3 has 13 residues. Germline CDR1 SNHLY, CDR2 FYNNEI. Trimming cost V 8 bases and J 0 bases, with 11 bases left between them. The receptor's source is an adult who received the AZD1222 COVID-19 vaccine. The gene calls are TRBV2 and TRBJ2-7; D unclear. The sequencing here drew on peripheral blood, taken 28 days after the second AZD1222 dose. The CDR3 here is CASGVPSSYEQYF. For the CDR3, the DNA is TGTGCCAGCGGTGTCCCCAGCTCCTACGAGCAGTACTTC.